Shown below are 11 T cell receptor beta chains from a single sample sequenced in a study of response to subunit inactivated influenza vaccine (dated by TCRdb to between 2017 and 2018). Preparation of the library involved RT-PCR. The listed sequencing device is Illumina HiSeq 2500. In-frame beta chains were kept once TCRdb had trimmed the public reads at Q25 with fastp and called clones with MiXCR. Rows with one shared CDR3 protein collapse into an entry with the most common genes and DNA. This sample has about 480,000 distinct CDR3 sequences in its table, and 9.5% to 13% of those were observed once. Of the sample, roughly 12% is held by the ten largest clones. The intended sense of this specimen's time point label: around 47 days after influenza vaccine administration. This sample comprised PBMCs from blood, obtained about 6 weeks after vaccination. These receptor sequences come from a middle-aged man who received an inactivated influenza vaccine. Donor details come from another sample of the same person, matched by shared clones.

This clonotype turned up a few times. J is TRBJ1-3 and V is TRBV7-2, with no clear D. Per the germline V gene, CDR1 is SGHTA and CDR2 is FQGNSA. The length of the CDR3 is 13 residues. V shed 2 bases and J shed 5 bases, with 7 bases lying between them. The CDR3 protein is CASSLNPRNTIYF. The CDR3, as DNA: TGTGCCAGCAGCTTAAACCCGCGAAACACCATATATTTT.

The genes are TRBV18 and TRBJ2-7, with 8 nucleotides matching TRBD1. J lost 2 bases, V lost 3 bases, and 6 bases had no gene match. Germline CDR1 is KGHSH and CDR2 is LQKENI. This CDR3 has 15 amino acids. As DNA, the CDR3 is TGTGCCAGCTCACCGCAGGGGGCGCAAACCTACGAGCAGTACTTC. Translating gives CASSPQGAQTYEQYF.

The CDR3 DNA sequence: TGCAGTGCTGGCCCGGGACTAGCGGGGGGTGCCACCTGGGGTAAGCAGTTCTTC. Translated, it gives CSAGPGLAGGATWGKQFF. This sequence joins TRBV20-1 and TRBJ2-1, with 15 bases identical to TRBD2. Germline CDR1 DFQATT, CDR2 SNEGSKA (reference sequence). V was pared by 5 bases and J by 11 bases, with 19 bases of the junction left unmatched. The CDR3 has 18 amino acids.

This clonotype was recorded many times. The CDR3 here is CASSLRADTRDTQYF. The CDR3 DNA reads as TGTGCCAGCAGCTTGCGGGCAGATACACGAGATACGCAGTATTTT. The V call is TRBV5-4, the J call TRBJ2-3; D is undetermined. Trimming removed 1 base at V and 5 bases at J, with 14 bases between. The CDR3 spans 15 residues. The germline CDR1 and CDR2 sequences are SGHNT and YYREEE (reference sequence). Combining the CDR3 with reference TRBV5-4 and TRBJ2-3 gives the whole variable domain ETGVTQSPTHLIKTRGQQVTLRCSSQSGHNTVSWYQQALGQGPQFIFQYYREEENGRGNFPPRFSGLQFPNYSSELNVNALELDDSALYLCASSLRADTRDTQYFGPGTRLTVL.

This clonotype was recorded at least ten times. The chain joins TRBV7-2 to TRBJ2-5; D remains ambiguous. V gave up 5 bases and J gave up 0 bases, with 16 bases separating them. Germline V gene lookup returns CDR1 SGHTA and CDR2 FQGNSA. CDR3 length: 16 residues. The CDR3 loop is CASSKIYSPDQETQYF. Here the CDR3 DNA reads TGTGCCAGCAGCAAAATCTACTCCCCGGACCAAGAGACCCAGTACTTC.

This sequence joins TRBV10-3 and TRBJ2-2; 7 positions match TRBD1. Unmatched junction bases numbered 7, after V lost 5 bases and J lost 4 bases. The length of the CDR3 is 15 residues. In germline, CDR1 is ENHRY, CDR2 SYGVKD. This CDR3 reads CAISRDRVSTGELFF. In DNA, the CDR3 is TGTGCCATCAGTCGAGACAGGGTGAGCACCGGGGAGCTGTTTTTT.

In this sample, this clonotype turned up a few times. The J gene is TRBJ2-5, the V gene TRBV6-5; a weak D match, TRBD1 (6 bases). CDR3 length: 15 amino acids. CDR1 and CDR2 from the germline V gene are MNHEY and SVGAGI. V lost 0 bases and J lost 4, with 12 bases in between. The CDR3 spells CASSYSQGRLETQYF. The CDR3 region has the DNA TGTGCCAGCAGTTACTCACAGGGAAGGTTAGAGACCCAGTACTTC.

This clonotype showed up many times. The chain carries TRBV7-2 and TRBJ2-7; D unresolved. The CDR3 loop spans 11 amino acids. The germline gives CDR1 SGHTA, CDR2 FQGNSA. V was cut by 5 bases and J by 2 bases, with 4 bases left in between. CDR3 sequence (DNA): TGTGCCAGCAGCCCAGCCTACGAGCAGTACTTC. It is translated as CASSPAYEQYF.

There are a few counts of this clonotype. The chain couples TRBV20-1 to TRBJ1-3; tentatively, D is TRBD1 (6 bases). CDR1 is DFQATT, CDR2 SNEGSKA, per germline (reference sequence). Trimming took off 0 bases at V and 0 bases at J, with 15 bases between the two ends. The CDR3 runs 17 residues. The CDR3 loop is CSARDRGDNRSGNTIYF. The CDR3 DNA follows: TGCAGTGCTAGAGATCGAGGGGACAACCGCTCTGGAAACACCATATATTTT.

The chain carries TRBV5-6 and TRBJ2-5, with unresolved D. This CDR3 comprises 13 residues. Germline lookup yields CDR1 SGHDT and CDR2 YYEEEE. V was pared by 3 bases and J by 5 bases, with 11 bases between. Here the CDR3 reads CASSSQMWETQYF. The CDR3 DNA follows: TGTGCCAGCAGCTCCCAAATGTGGGAGACCCAGTACTTC.

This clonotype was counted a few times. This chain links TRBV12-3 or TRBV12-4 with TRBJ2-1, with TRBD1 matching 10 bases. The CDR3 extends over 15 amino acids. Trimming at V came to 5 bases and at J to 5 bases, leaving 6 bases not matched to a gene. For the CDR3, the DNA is TGTGCCAGCAGTGCGGACAGGGGGACCGACAATGAGCAGTTCTTC. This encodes CASSADRGTDNEQFF.